This entry describes one TCR beta chain. The antigen remains undetermined. Other nucleotide sequences from this sample produce the same CDR3. This entry belongs to a study of cytotoxic CD8 clonotypes in ibrutinib-treated CLL. Overall study: Within the patient group, 11 were relapsed/refractory and approximately 15 treatment-naive, and some 17 were IGHV unmutated.

The germline V gene encodes CDR1 MNHEY and CDR2 SVGAGI. CDR3 size: 14 residues. V lost 4 bases, J lost 0 bases, and 9 bases lay in between. Sequenced by immunoSEQ multiplex PCR; TCRdb stores in-frame clones only, minus some. The sample contains tens of thousands of clones, 83% of which appear only once. Whole-study results and caveats: Researchers report that baseline clonality outpaced age-matched healthy donors and tracked circulating CD8+ T-cell counts.

The source is a human donor with chronic lymphocytic leukemia. The chain couples TRBV6-5 to TRBJ1-1; perhaps TRBD1 as D (5 bases). This material consisted of PBMCs, taken after 24 months of ibrutinib treatment. CDR3 nucleotide sequence: TGTGCCAGCAGTTCTCGGGGGGTGAACACTGAAGCTTTCTTT. Protein sequence: CASSSRGVNTEAFF.